The source of this T cell receptor (beta chain) is a study of shared clonotypes between healthy human individuals. The CDR3 is 19 residues long. Trimming removed 3 bases from V and 0 bases from J, with 23 bases in between. From germline, CDR1 is SGDLS and CDR2 YYNGEE. TCRdb's table, derived via immunoSEQ multiplex PCR, lists solely in-frame clones and lacks some. The sample carries about 380,000 clones, approximately 97% recorded once. The receptor was isolated from a man aged 30-40 years in good health. Sequences were obtained from memory CD8+ T cells sorted from blood. Subset of the sample: CD45RO+ cells pooled with CCR7-negative TemRA cells. This chain links TRBV9 with TRBJ2-3; D might be TRBD1 or TRBD2, each matching 5 bases. The CDR3 bases are TGTGCCAGCAGCGCCCCCCTCGCGGGTGGGGGACGAAGCACAGATACGCAGTATTTT. Translating gives CASSAPLAGGGRSTDTQYF.